The rows below give T cell receptor beta chains drawn from one sample of a study of blood T cell repertoires in COVID-19. The protocol was immunoSEQ multiplex PCR, while the TCRdb copy is restricted to in-frame clones and leaves out a portion. Seen here are 210,000 or so clones, around 90% observed once, and the top ten hold roughly 6.7%. The sequencing sample was made of peripheral blood. Source of these receptors: a man in his forties or fifties with acute or convalescent COVID-19. CDR3s include the opening cysteine and the closing phenylalanine or tryptophan. Each record gives: J gene, V gene, D gene, CDR3 length, clone size, CDR3 DNA, CDR3 protein. The D gene is left open where the match is weak. Rows give clone size only sometimes, using once, few, many, or a class for an expanded clone.

>TRBJ2-5|TRBV18|.|15|.
TGTGCCAGCTCACCACCGAAGGTAGCTGGGGAGACCCAGTACTTC
CASSPPKVAGETQYF
>TRBJ2-5|TRBV5-1|.|15|.
TGCGCCAGCAATTTAGGTAGAGGGTTCCAAGAGACCCAGTACTTC
CASNLGRGFQETQYF
>TRBJ2-5|TRBV5-1|TRBD1|14|.
TGCGCCAGCAGCTCGGGACAGGGGCAAGAGACCCAGTACTTC
CASSSGQGQETQYF
>TRBJ1-1|TRBV19|TRBD1|15|once
TGTGCCAGTAGCACATCACAGGGGATAGAAACTGAAGCTTTCTTT
CASSTSQGIETEAFF
>TRBJ2-1|TRBV7-7|TRBD2|16|.
TGTGCTAGCAGCGAAAGACTAGCGGTTTCCTACAATGAGCAGTTCTTC
CASSERLAVSYNEQFF
>TRBJ2-7|TRBV30|.|11|few
TGTGCCTGGGACAGCACCTACGAGCAGTACTTC
CAWDSTYEQYF
>TRBJ1-2|TRBV19|.|13|.
TGTGCCAGTAGTATAGAGGCAGGGTACGGCTACACCTTC
CASSIEAGYGYTF
>TRBJ2-7|TRBV28|TRBD2|14|.
TGTGCCAGCAGTCTGGGGAGGGCCCCCCACGAGCAGTACTTC
CASSLGRAPHEQYF
>TRBJ2-2|TRBV4-3|.|19|.
TGCGCCAGCAGCCAAGATCTTCTTATCGGTACCGCGAACACCGGGGAGCTGTTTTTT
CASSQDLLIGTANTGELFF
>TRBJ2-5|TRBV11-2|TRBD1|12|.
TGTGCCAGCAGCTTGGACAGGGGCGCCCAGTACTTC
CASSLDRGAQYF
>TRBJ1-2|TRBV29-1|.|14|.
TGCAGCGTTGAAGATCAGTGGCCTAACTATGGCTACACCTTC
CSVEDQWPNYGYTF
>TRBJ2-5|TRBV7-2|TRBD1|16|.
TGTGCCAGCAGCCCAATATCGGGACAGGGCGGGGAGACCCAGTACTTC
CASSPISGQGGETQYF
>TRBJ2-3|TRBV7-2|TRBD2|15|few
TGTGCCAGCAGCTCGTATAGCGGGGGGGCCTTTATTCGGTATTTT
CASSSYSGGAFIRYF
>TRBJ1-6|TRBV7-3|TRBD1|14|.
TGTGCCAGCAGCCCCGGACAGGGGAATTCACCCCTCCACTTT
CASSPGQGNSPLHF
>TRBJ1-1|TRBV19|TRBD1|15|.
TGTGCCAGTAACCGGACAGGGACGGGGGGCACTGAAGCTTTCTTT
CASNRTGTGGTEAFF
>TRBJ1-1|TRBV5-4|TRBD1|15|few
TGTGCCAGCAGCGGAACGGGACAGGGGGCGACTGAAGCTTTCTTT
CASSGTGQGATEAFF
>TRBJ1-1|TRBV2|.|14|.
TGTGCCAGCAGTGATGACAGATTAAACACTGAAGCTTTCTTT
CASSDDRLNTEAFF
>TRBJ1-3|TRBV4-1|TRBD1|14|.
TGCGCCAGCAGCACAGGGGTGTCTGGAAACACCATATATTTT
CASSTGVSGNTIYF
>TRBJ1-5|TRBV6-5|.|14|.
TGTGCCAGCAGCGGACTGGGGGGGAATCAGCCCCAGCATTTT
CASSGLGGNQPQHF
>TRBJ2-1|TRBV25-1|.|11|.
TGTGCCAGCAGTGAATACCTGGAGCAGTTCTTC
CASSEYLEQFF
>TRBJ2-2|TRBV18|TRBD1|13|.
TGTGCCAGCTCCCTCCAGGGGGCCGGGGAGCTGTTTTTT
CASSLQGAGELFF